A selection of T cell receptor beta chains follows, all from one sample in a study of T cells in Graves' hyperthyroidism and ophthalmopathy. TCRdb reprocessed the multiplex PCR reads with MiXCR, giving one entry per CDR3 protein. The table records roughly 840,000 distinct CDR3 sequences, roughly 40% of them present only once. The sample was blood. The receptor set was obtained from a man aged 18-30 years with Graves' hyperthyroidism. The CDR3 runs from the conserved cysteine through the conserved F or W. D genes are given only for firm matches. Only some rows state a clone size, as once, few, many or a class for expanded clones.

size	D	V	J	CDR3	DNA
few	NA	TRBV2	TRBJ2-5	CASSGMGETQYF	TGTGCCAGCAGTGGAATGGGGGAGACCCAGTACTTC
few	NA	TRBV19	TRBJ1-2	CASQDTTGVYGYTF	TGTGCCAGTCAAGATACTACAGGAGTCTATGGCTACACCTTC
NA	NA	TRBV29-1	TRBJ1-1	CSGLGGEAFF	TGCAGCGGGTTGGGTGGCGAAGCTTTCTTT
many	NA	TRBV2	TRBJ1-6	CASSEGSGVNSPLHF	TGTGCCAGCAGTGAAGGGTCAGGGGTTAATTCACCCCTCCACTTT
few	NA	TRBV5-4	TRBJ2-5	CASSLRTSPVGETQYF	TGTGCCAGCAGCTTGCGAACTAGCCCTGTGGGGGAGACCCAGTACTTC
many	NA	TRBV24-1	TRBJ2-7	CATSEGTYPYEQYF	TGTGCCACCAGTGAGGGGACTTATCCCTACGAGCAGTACTTC
NA	NA	TRBV12-3/TRBV12-4	TRBJ1-2	CASRQNLYGYTF	TGTGCCAGCAGACAGAATCTCTATGGCTACACCTTC
NA	NA	TRBV7-2	TRBJ1-5	CASSQVGRPNQPQHF	TGCGCCAGCAGCCAAGTAGGCAGACCAAATCAGCCCCAGCATTTT
NA	NA	TRBV7-3	TRBJ1-1	CASSLQLGGNTEAFF	TGTGCCAGCAGCTTGCAGCTGGGCGGGAACACTGAAGCTTTCTTT
NA	TRBD1	TRBV7-9	TRBJ1-1	CASSPPPGQENTEAFF	TGTGCCAGCAGTCCCCCCCCGGGACAGGAGAACACTGAAGCTTTCTTT
NA	TRBD2	TRBV20-1	TRBJ2-7	CSALAGALYEQYF	TGCAGTGCTCTAGCGGGTGCCCTTTACGAGCAGTACTTC
NA	TRBD1	TRBV20-1	TRBJ2-7	CSASTGGTEQYF	TGCAGTGCTAGTACAGGGGGTACCGAGCAGTACTTC
NA	TRBD1	TRBV7-2	TRBJ1-2	CASSPGTGAAYGYTF	TGTGCCAGCAGCCCAGGGACAGGGGCCGCCTATGGCTACACCTTC
NA	NA	TRBV14	TRBJ1-2	CASSALQGDGYTF	TGTGCCAGCAGCGCCCTACAGGGAGACGGCTACACCTTC
few	NA	TRBV2	TRBJ1-1	CASSPAGRIRTNTEAFF	TGTGCCAGCAGCCCTGCTGGGAGAATCCGGACTAACACTGAAGCTTTCTTT
few	NA	TRBV19	TRBJ1-2	CASSIQPTPNYGYTF	TGTGCCAGTAGTATACAACCAACCCCTAACTATGGCTACACCTTC
NA	NA	TRBV4-3	TRBJ2-6	CASSQDPRGISGANVLTF	TGCGCCAGCAGCCAAGATCCCAGGGGCATCTCTGGGGCCAACGTCCTGACTTTC
few	NA	TRBV20-1	TRBJ1-5	CSARSTDYSNQPQHF	TGCAGTGCTAGATCGACGGATTATAGCAATCAGCCCCAGCATTTT
many	NA	TRBV29-1	TRBJ1-2	CSVVVDHYGYTF	TGCAGCGTTGTCGTGGATCACTATGGCTACACCTTC
few	TRBD1	TRBV10-3	TRBJ1-5	CASSEWGQGIGPQHF	TGTGCCAGCAGCGAATGGGGACAGGGCATAGGTCCCCAGCATTTT
NA	NA	TRBV7-2	TRBJ2-7	CASSLGPWDEQYF	TGTGCCAGCAGCTTAGGCCCTTGGGACGAGCAGTACTTC
many	TRBD1	TRBV7-9	TRBJ1-5	CASSWDRGQPQHF	TGTGCCAGCAGCTGGGACAGGGGCCAGCCCCAGCATTTT
many	TRBD1	TRBV10-3	TRBJ2-7	CAISRGTGLIEQYF	TGTGCCATCAGTCGCGGGACAGGTTTGATCGAGCAGTACTTC
NA	NA	TRBV29-1	TRBJ2-7	CSSTSGVAYEQYF	TGCAGCTCCACCAGTGGGGTGGCCTACGAGCAGTACTTC
NA	TRBD1	TRBV25-1	TRBJ1-2	CASSEWGQGYGYTF	TGTGCCAGCAGTGAATGGGGACAGGGGTATGGCTACACCTTC